The clone carrying this T cell receptor (beta chain) came up once. Its antigen remains unknown. J was trimmed by 4 bases and V by 3 bases; bases with no gene match: 9. The CDR3 runs 16 residues. From germline, CDR1 is SGDLS and CDR2 YYNGEE. These data originate in a study of beta chain features in type 1 diabetes. Broader study findings: Across all four CD4+ subsets, people with type 1 diabetes showed modestly shorter TCRB CDR3s. When cDNA is sequenced, cells with high TCR expression could be over-represented. Whether HLA type influences TCRB rearrangement remained unresolved here. More deletions and fewer insertions at VDJ junctions were seen in type 1 diabetes patients.

Investigators reverse transcribed all isolated RNA, so they sequenced expressed TCRB transcripts. Measured with immunoSEQ multiplex PCR; TCRdb has only the in-frame clones, and not every one. The sample has 150,000 to 200,000 clones, around 63% seen once. The chain recombines TRBV9 with TRBJ2-2; TRBD1 agrees at 7 bases. The source of this sequence is a man under 40 with type 1 diabetes. The specimen sequenced was naive CD4+ T cells from blood. The CDR3 protein is CASSGRQGVVTGELFF. In DNA, the CDR3 is TGTGCCAGCAGCGGGAGACAGGGAGTGGTCACCGGGGAGCTGTTTTTT.